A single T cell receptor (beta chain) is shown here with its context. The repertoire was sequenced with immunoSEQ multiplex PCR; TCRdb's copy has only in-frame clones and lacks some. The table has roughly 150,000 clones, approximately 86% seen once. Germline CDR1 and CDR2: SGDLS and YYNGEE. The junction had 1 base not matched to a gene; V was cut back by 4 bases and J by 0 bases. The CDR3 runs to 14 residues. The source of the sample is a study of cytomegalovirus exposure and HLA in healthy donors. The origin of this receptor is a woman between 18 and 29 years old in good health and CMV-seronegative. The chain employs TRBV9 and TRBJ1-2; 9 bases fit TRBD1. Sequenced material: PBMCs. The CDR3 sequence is CASSRDRANYGYTF. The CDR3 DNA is TGTGCCAGCAGCCGGGACAGGGCTAACTATGGCTACACCTTC.